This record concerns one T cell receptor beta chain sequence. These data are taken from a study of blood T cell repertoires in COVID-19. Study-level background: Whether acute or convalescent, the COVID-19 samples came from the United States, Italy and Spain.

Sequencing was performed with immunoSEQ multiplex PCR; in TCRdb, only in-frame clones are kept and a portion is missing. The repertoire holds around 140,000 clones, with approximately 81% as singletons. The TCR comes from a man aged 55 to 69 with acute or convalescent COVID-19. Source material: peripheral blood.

The CDR3 reads CAGKTGGEKLFF. The DNA for the CDR3 is TGCGCCGGCAAAACAGGGGGGGAAAAACTGTTTTTT. The rearrangement uses TRBV23-1 and TRBJ1-4; TRBD1 matches 8 bases. TRBV23-1 is identified as an open reading frame with a role that is uncertain. Trimming at V came to 11 bases and at J to 8 bases, leaving 7 bases not matched to a gene. The CDR3 extends over 12 amino acids.